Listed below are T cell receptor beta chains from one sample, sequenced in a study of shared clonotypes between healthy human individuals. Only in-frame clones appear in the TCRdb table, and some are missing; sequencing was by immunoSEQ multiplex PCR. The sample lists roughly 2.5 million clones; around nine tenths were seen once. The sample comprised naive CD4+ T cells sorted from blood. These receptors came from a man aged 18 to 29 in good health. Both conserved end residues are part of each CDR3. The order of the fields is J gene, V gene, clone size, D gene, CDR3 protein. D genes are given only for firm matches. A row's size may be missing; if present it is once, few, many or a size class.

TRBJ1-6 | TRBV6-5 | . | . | CASKRGEGSPLHF
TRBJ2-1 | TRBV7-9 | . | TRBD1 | CASSSGQGASNEQFF
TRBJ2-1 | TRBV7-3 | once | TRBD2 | CASSLKGSGAYNEQFF
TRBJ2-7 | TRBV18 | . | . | CASSPREQASYEQYF
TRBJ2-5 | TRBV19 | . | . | CASSTQTGTAYQETQYF
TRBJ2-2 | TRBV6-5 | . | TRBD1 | CASRSGGVDTGELFF
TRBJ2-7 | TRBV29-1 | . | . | CSVVERTVSYEQYF
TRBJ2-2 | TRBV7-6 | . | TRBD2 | CASSSGLAIGELFF
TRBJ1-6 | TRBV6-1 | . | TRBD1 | CATHRDRSYNSPLHF
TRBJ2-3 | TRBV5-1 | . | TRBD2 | CASSLPGGSTDTQYF
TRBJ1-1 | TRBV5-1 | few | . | CASSLDGRMNTEAFF
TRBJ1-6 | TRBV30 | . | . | CAWTKPGPFLSSYNSPLHF
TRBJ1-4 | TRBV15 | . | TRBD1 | CATRGSGGVEKLFF
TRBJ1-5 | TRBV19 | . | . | CASRLGGTNQPQHF
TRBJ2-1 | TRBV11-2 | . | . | CASSFNRDPSYNEQFF
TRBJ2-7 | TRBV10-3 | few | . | CAISESSYEQYF
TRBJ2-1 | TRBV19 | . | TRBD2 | CASSPGVAGGDEQFF
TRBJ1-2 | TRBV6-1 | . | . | CASSEAFYGYTF
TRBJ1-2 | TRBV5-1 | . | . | CASSLARGLYGYTF
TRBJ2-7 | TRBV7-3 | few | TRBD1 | CASSLTWDRVQQYF